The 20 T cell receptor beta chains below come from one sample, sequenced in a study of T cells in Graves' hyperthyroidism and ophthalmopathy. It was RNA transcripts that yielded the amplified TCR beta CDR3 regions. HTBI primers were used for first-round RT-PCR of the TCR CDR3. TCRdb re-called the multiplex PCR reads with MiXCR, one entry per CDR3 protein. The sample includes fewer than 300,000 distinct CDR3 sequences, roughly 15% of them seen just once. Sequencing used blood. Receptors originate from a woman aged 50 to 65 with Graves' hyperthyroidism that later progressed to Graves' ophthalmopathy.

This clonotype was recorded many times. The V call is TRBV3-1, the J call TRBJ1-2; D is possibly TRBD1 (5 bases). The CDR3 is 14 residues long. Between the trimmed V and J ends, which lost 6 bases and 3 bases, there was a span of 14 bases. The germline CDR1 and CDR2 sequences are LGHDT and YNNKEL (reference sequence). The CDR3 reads CASRRKGVDYGYTF. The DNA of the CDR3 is TGTGCCAGCAGACGAAAAGGGGTTGACTATGGCTACACCTTC. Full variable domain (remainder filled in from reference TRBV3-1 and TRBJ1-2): DTAVSQTPKYLVTQMGNDKSIKCEQNLGHDTMYWYKQDSKKFLKIMFSYNNKELIINETVPNRFSPKSPDKAHLNLHINSLELGDSAVYFCASRRKGVDYGYTFGSGTRLTVV.

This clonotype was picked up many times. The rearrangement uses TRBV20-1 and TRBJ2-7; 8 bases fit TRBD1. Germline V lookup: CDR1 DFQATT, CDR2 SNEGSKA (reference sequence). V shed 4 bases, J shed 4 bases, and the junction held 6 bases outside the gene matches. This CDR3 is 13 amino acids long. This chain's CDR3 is CSATTGDGYEQYF. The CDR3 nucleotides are TGCAGTGCTACGACAGGGGACGGTTACGAGCAGTACTTC.

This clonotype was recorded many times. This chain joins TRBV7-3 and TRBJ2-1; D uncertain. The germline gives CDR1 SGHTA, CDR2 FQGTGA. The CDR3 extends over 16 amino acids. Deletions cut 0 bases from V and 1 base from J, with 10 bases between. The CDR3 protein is CASSLTGGSSYNEQFF. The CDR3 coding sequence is TGTGCCAGCAGCTTAACGGGTGGAAGTTCCTACAATGAGCAGTTCTTC.

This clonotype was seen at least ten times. DNA of the CDR3: TGCAGTGCTAGAGATTCAGGACAGGGTTACGAGCAGTACTTC. This sequence encodes CSARDSGQGYEQYF. The rearrangement joins TRBV20-1 to TRBJ2-7, with 8 nucleotides matching TRBD1. The CDR3 is 14 residues long. The V and J ends lost 0 bases and 4 bases, in that order; junction bases with no gene match: 5. Germline V CDR1 and CDR2: DFQATT, SNEGSKA (reference sequence).

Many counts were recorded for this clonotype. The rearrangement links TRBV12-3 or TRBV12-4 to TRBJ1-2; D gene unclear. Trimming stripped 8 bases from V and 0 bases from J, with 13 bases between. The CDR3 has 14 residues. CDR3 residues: CASAKSGANYGYTF. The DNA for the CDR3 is TGTGCCAGCGCTAAATCCGGAGCTAACTATGGCTACACCTTC.

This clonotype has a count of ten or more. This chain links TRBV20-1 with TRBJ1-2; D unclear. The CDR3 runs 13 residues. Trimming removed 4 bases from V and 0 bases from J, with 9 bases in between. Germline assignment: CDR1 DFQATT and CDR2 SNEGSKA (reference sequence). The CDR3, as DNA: TGCAGTGCTACGACGGGGACTAACTATGGCTACACCTTC. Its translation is CSATTGTNYGYTF.

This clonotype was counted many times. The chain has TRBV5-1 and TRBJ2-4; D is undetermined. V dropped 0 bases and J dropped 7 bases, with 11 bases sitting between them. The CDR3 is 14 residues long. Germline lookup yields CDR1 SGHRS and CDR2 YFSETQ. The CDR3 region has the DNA TGCGCCAGCAGCTTGGATTTAGTAGCTAACATTCAGTACTTC. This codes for CASSLDLVANIQYF.

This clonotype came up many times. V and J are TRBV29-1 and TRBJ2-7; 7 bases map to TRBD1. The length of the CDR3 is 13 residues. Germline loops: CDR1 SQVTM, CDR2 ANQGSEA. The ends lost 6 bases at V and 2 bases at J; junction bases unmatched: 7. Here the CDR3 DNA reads TGCAGCGTACGGACAGGCCGTGCCTACGAGCAGTACTTC. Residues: CSVRTGRAYEQYF.

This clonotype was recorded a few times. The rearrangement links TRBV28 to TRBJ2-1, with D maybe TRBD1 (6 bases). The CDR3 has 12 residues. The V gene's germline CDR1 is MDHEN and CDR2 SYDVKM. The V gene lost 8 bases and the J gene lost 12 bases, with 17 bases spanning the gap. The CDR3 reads CASVSGRDTQFF. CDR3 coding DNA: TGTGCCAGCGTTTCCGGCAGGGACACGCAGTTCTTC.

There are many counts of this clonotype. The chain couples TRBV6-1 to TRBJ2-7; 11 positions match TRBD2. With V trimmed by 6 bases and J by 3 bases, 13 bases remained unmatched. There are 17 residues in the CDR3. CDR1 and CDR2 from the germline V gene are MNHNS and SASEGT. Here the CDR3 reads CASSQYAGTSGYYEQYF. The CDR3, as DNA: TGTGCCAGCAGCCAATACGCCGGGACTAGCGGCTACTACGAGCAGTACTTC.

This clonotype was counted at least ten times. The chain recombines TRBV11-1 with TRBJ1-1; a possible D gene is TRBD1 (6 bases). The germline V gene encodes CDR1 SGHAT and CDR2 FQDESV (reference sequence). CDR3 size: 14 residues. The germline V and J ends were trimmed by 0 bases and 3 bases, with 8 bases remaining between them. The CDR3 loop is CASSLAQGYTEAFF. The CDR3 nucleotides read TGTGCCAGCAGCTTAGCGCAGGGGTACACTGAAGCTTTCTTT.

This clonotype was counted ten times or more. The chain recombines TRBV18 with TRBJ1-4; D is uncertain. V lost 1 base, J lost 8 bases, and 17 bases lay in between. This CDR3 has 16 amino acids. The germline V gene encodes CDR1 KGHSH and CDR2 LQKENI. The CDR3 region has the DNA TGTGCCAGCTCACCACAAAGACCGGATGCGGGGGAAAAACTGTTTTTT. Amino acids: CASSPQRPDAGEKLFF.

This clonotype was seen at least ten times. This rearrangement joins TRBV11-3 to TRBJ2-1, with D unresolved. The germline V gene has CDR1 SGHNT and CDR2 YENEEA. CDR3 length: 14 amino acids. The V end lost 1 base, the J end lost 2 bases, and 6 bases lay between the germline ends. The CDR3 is CASSLAAAYNEQFF. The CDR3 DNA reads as TGTGCCAGCAGCTTAGCGGCGGCCTACAATGAGCAGTTCTTC. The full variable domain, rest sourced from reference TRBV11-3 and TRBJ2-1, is EAGVVQSPRYKIIEKKQPVAFWCNPISGHNTLYWYLQNLGQGPELLIRYENEEAVDDSQLPKDRFSAERLKGVDSTLKIQPAELGDSAVYLCASSLAAAYNEQFFGPGTRLTVL.

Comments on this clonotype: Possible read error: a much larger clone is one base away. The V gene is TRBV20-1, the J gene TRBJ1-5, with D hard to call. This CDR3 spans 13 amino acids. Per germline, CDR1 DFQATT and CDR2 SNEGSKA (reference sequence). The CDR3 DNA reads TGCAGCCTCCTGATAGACAACAATCAGCCCCAGCATTTT. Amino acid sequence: CSLLIDNNQPQHF.

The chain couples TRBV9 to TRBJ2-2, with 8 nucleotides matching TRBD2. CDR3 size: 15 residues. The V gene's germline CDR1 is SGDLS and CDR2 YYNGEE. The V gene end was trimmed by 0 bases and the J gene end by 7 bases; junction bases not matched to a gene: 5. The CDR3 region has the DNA TGTGCCAGCAGCGTAGTGGCGGGAGGAAACGGGGAGCTGTTTTTT. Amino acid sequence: CASSVVAGGNGELFF.

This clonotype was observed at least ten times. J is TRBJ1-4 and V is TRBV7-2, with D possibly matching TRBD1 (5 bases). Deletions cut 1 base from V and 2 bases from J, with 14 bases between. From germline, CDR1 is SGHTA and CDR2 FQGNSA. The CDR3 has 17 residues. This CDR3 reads CASSLGLGKGTNEKLFF. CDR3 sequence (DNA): TGTGCCAGCAGCTTAGGGTTAGGGAAGGGGACTAATGAAAAACTGTTTTTT. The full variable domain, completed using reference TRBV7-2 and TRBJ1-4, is GAGVSQSPSNKVTEKGKDVELRCDPISGHTALYWYRQSLGQGLEFLIYFQGNSAPDKSGLPSDRFSAERTGGSVSTLTIQRTQQEDSAVYLCASSLGLGKGTNEKLFFGSGTQLSVL.

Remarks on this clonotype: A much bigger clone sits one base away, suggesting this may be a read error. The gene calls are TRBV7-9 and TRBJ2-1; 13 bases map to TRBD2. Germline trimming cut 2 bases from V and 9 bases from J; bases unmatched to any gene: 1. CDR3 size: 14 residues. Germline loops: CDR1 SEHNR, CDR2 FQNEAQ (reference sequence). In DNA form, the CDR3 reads TGTGCCAGCAGCTTAACTAGCGGGAGGGGTGAGCAGTTCTTC. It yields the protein CASSLTSGRGEQFF.

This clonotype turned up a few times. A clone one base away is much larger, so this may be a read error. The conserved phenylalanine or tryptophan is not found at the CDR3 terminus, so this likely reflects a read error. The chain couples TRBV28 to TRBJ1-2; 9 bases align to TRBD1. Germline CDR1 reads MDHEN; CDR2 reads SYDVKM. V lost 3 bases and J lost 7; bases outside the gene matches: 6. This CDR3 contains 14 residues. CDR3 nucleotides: TGTGCCAGCAGTTTCCGGGACAGGGATCTTGGCTACACCCTC. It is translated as CASSFRDRDLGYTL.

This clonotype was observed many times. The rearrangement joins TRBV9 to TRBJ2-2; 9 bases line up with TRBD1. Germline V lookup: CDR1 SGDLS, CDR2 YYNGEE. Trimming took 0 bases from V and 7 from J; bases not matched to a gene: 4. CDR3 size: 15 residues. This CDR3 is CASSVGDRDGGELFF. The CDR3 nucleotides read TGTGCCAGCAGCGTAGGGGACAGGGACGGCGGGGAGCTGTTTTTT.

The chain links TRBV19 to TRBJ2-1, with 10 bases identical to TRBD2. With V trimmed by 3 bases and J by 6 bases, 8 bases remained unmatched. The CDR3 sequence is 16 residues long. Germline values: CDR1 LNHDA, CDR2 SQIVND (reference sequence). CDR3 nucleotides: TGTGCCAGTAGTATCTTCCTAGCGGGAGTACGCAATGAGCAGTTCTTC. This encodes CASSIFLAGVRNEQFF. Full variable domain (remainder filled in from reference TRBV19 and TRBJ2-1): DGGITQSPKYLFRKEGQNVTLSCEQNLNHDAMYWYRQDPGQGLRLIYYSQIVNDFQKGDIAEGYSVSREKKESFPLTVTSAQKNPTAFYLCASSIFLAGVRNEQFFGPGTRLTVL.